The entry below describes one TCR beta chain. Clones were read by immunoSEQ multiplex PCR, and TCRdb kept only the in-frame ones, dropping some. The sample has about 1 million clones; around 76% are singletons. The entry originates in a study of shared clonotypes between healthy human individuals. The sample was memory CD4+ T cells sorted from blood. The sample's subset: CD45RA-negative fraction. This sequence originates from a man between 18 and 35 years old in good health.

The CDR3 nucleotides read TGTGCCAGCAGTTATGTGGGTCGGACCAATGAGCAGTTCTTC. Translated, it gives CASSYVGRTNEQFF. The rearrangement joins TRBV6-5 to TRBJ2-1; D gene uncertain. The CDR3 is 14 amino acids. Germline values: CDR1 MNHEY, CDR2 SVGAGI. V lost 3 bases to trimming and J lost 6 bases, with 12 bases between them.